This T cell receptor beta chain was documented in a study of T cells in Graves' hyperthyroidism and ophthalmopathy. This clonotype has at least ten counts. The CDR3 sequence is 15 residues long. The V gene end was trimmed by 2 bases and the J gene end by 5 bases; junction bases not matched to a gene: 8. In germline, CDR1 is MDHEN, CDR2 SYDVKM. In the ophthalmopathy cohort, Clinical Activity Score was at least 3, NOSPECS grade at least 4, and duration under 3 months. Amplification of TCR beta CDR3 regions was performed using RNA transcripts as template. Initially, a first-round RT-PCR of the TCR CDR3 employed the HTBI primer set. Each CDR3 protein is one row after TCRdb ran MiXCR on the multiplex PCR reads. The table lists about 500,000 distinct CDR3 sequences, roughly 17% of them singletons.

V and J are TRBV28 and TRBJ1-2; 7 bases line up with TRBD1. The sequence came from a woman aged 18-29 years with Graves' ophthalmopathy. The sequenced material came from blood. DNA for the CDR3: TGTGCCAGCAGTTTACCCAACCCAGGGGGGTATGGCTACACCTTC. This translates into CASSLPNPGGYGYTF.